Following are 10 T cell receptor beta chains from one sample sequenced in a study of early T cells in non-severe SARS-CoV-2 infection. MiXCR was run by TCRdb on the 5' RACE reads, yielding one entry per CDR3 protein. Here the sample spans under 45,000 distinct CDR3 sequences, about 8% being singletons. The sample here was whole blood, taken at baseline. The origin of the receptors is an adult who was a healthcare worker with PCR-confirmed SARS-CoV-2 infection or an uninfected control (not recorded which).

At least ten counts were recorded for this clonotype. V gene TRBV12-3 or TRBV12-4 combines with J gene TRBJ2-7, with TRBD2 identical over 7 bases. V dropped 1 base and J dropped 5; count of bases not matched to a gene: 2. The CDR3 is made up of 13 amino acids. CDR3: CASSLGSGHEQYF. CDR3 coding DNA: TGTGCCAGCAGTTTAGGTAGCGGGCACGAGCAGTACTTC.

This clonotype was seen only a few times. The V gene is TRBV7-7, the J gene TRBJ2-5; possible D gene TRBD1, 6 bases. CDR1 is SSHAT, CDR2 FNYEAQ, per germline (reference sequence). V was trimmed by 5 bases and J by 0 bases, leaving 10 bases between them. The CDR3 has 14 amino acids. CDR3 sequence (DNA): TGTGCCAGCAGCGTCGGACAGCACCAAGAGACCCAGTACTTC. It encodes CASSVGQHQETQYF.

This rearrangement joins TRBV19 to TRBJ1-3; D gene unclear. This CDR3 has 12 amino acids. Germline V lookup: CDR1 LNHDA, CDR2 SQIVND (reference sequence). V was pared by 5 bases and J by 4 bases, with 6 bases between. The CDR3 loop is CASSEWGNTIYF. DNA of the CDR3: TGTGCCAGTAGTGAATGGGGAAACACCATATATTTT.

V is TRBV5-4 and J is TRBJ1-6; D uncertain. V was clipped by 1 base and J by 12 bases, with 8 bases between them. The CDR3 extends over 12 amino acids. Germline V CDR1 and CDR2: SGHNT, YYREEE (reference sequence). The CDR3 sequence is CASSLKAQPLHF. The CDR3 region has the DNA TGTGCCAGCAGCTTGAAAGCCCAACCCCTCCACTTT. The whole variable domain, filled in from reference TRBV5-4 and TRBJ1-6, reads ETGVTQSPTHLIKTRGQQVTLRCSSQSGHNTVSWYQQALGQGPQFIFQYYREEENGRGNFPPRFSGLQFPNYSSELNVNALELDDSALYLCASSLKAQPLHFGNGTRLTVT.

There are many counts of this clonotype. The chain couples TRBV27 to TRBJ2-2; 7 bases match TRBD1. Trimming removed 10 bases from V and 2 bases from J; junction bases left unmatched: 7. The CDR3 is 14 amino acids. The germline V gene has CDR1 MNHEY and CDR2 SMNVEV (reference sequence). The DNA of the CDR3 is TGTGCCACCGGGACAGAGACTAACACCGGGGAGCTGTTTTTT. Protein: CATGTETNTGELFF.

The V and J genes are TRBV20-1 and TRBJ2-5; D unclear. This CDR3 is built from 16 residues. Germline CDR1 reads DFQATT; CDR2 reads SNEGSKA (reference sequence). V gave up 0 bases and J gave up 5 bases, with 19 bases separating them. The CDR3 loop is CSARDPGAAKGETQYF. The CDR3, as DNA: TGCAGTGCTAGAGATCCTGGCGCCGCCAAAGGGGAGACCCAGTACTTC.

This clonotype was counted ten times or more. The rearrangement joins TRBV10-3 to TRBJ1-2, with D maybe TRBD1 (5 bases). CDR1 and CDR2 from the germline V gene are ENHRY and SYGVKD. The CDR3 consists of 13 residues. Trimming removed 3 bases from V and 4 bases from J, with 9 bases in between. This CDR3 is CAISEQESYGYTF. In DNA, the CDR3 is TGTGCCATCAGTGAACAGGAGAGCTATGGCTACACCTTC.

This clonotype occurred a few times. The chain recombines TRBV18 with TRBJ2-7; TRBD1 matches at 9 bases. This CDR3 comprises 15 residues. With V trimmed by 6 bases and J by 1 base, 7 bases remained unmatched. Germline CDR1 reads KGHSH; CDR2 reads LQKENI. The CDR3 sequence is CASSSDRGNSYEQYF. CDR3 coding DNA: TGTGCCAGCTCGTCCGACAGGGGGAATTCCTACGAGCAGTACTTC. The variable domain in full, completed from reference TRBV18 and TRBJ2-7, reads NAGVMQNPRHLVRRRGQEARLRCSPMKGHSHVYWYRQLPEEGLKFMVYLQKENIIDESGMPKERFSAEFPKEGPSILRIQQVVRGDSAAYFCASSSDRGNSYEQYFGPGTRLTVT.

This clonotype has a count of ten or more. The rearrangement joins TRBV29-1 to TRBJ2-7; 9 bases fit TRBD1. V was clipped by 0 bases and J by 5 bases; unmatched bases: 8. The V gene's germline CDR1 is SQVTM and CDR2 ANQGSEA. The CDR3 spans 15 residues. CDR3 sequence reads: CSVEDRHRGLHEQYF. In DNA, the CDR3 is TGCAGCGTTGAAGACCGGCACAGGGGGCTACACGAGCAGTACTTC.

This clonotype was recorded at least ten times. The V gene is TRBV5-1, the J gene TRBJ2-7, with 7 bases fitting TRBD1. The CDR3 spans 15 residues. The J segment lost 2 bases and the V segment lost 1 base, leaving 6 bases of the junction unmatched. Germline assignment: CDR1 SGHRS and CDR2 YFSETQ. CDR3 sequence: CASSLNQGVAYEQYF. The CDR3 nucleotides read TGCGCCAGCAGCTTGAACCAGGGGGTAGCCTACGAGCAGTACTTC. Based on the CDR3 plus reference TRBV5-1 and TRBJ2-7, the full variable domain is KAGVTQTPRYLIKTRGQQVTLSCSPISGHRSVSWYQQTPGQGLQFLFEYFSETQRNKGNFPGRFSGRQFSNSRSEMNVSTLELGDSALYLCASSLNQGVAYEQYFGPGTRLTVT.